This T cell receptor beta chain was sequenced during a study of T cells in tuberculosis. TCRdb keeps only in-frame clones here, not all; method: immunoSEQ multiplex PCR. The data hold 85,000 to 90,000 clones, with roughly 93% observed a single time. Thawed, overnight-rested PBMC were stained with GMM-loaded CD1B tetramer, viability dye and anti-CD3, then sorted. The lipid loaded on the CD1B tetramers was C32 glucose monomycolate from Rhodococcus equi. The CDR3 is 16 amino acids. The V gene end was trimmed by 5 bases and the J gene end by 7 bases; junction bases not matched to a gene: 7. Looked up from germline, CDR1 is MNHNY and CDR2 is SVGAGI (reference sequence).

This TCR was sampled from an adult woman with latent tuberculosis. The chain employs TRBV6-6 and TRBJ2-1; 14 bases are a match to TRBD2. Sequenced sample: CD1b-GMM tetramer-negative cells sorted from PBMCs. Here the CDR3 DNA reads TGTGCCAGCAGTCGGACTAGCGGGGGGACCGGGAATGAGCAGTTCTTC. This translates into CASSRTSGGTGNEQFF.